This T cell receptor (beta chain) was sequenced during a study of spatial heterogeneity in lung cancer. On the study more broadly: In tumor regions TCR transcript counts correlated strongly with a matched bulk RNA-seq T cell module score. Findings and caveats of the study: About 6.5% of tumor T cells for alpha chains and 13% for beta chains were estimated to be covered. Counts of expanded alpha and beta TCRs within tumors tracked the tumor nonsynonymous mutation count.

On each TCR cDNA molecule, a unique molecular identifier was present. Via MiXCR, TCRdb re-called the 5' RACE reads, giving one row per CDR3 protein. Among about 100,000 distinct CDR3 sequences, 4% to 4.5% were seen once, and the ten largest hold approximately 21%. Time point described: sample taken at primary tumor resection. TCRs were sequenced from unsorted whole RNA of tumor, nontumor lung or PBMC. Ten or more counts support this clonotype. Its antigen is as yet unknown. The CDR3 is 16 residues long. V was cut by 3 bases and J by 4 bases, with 15 bases left in between. The germline CDR1 and CDR2 sequences are LGHNA and YNFKEQ.

Here the sequenced sample was lung tumor tissue, taken at surgery. The chain couples TRBV4-2 to TRBJ2-2; D unresolved. The TCR comes from a male donor with early-stage non-small cell lung cancer. The CDR3 is CASSHQTGSVTGELFF. The CDR3 DNA reads TGTGCCAGCAGCCACCAGACTGGGTCGGTCACCGGGGAGCTGTTTTTT.